Listed below are T cell receptor beta chains from one sample, sequenced in a study of long-term antiretroviral therapy in people with HIV. Here immunoSEQ multiplex PCR was the method, and the copy in TCRdb shows in-frame clones only, minus some. The table has approximately 20,000 clones, roughly three quarters seen once. The starting material was unsorted PBMCs, obtained around 1.7 years before starting antiretroviral therapy. The receptor set was obtained from a woman aged 40 to 55 with HIV. The CDR3 runs from the conserved cysteine through the conserved F or W. A D gene is named only where the DNA matches it firmly. A row's size may be missing; if present it is once, few, many or a size class.

j_call,d_call,v_call,clone_size,cdr3_aa,cdr3_nt
TRBJ2-2,TRBD1,TRBV19,NA,CASSPRTGTGELFF,TGTGCCAGTAGTCCCCGGACAGGCACCGGGGAGCTGTTTTTT
TRBJ2-7,NA,TRBV19,few,CASSMRQSDSYEQYF,TGTGCCAGTAGTATGCGGCAGTCCGACTCCTACGAGCAGTACTTC
TRBJ2-3,TRBD1,TRBV5-6,NA,CASSFGTGTDTQYF,TGTGCCAGCAGCTTCGGGACAGGCACAGATACGCAGTATTTT
TRBJ1-1,TRBD1,TRBV11-3,NA,CASSFGQGAEAFF,TGTGCCAGCAGCTTCGGACAGGGAGCTGAAGCTTTCTTT
TRBJ1-3,NA,TRBV2,few,CASSEEGDTIYF,TGTGCCAGCAGTGAAGAGGGGGACACCATATATTTT
TRBJ2-3,TRBD2,TRBV7-2,NA,CASSGTSSSTDTQYF,TGTGCCAGCTCCGGGACTAGCAGTAGCACAGATACGCAGTATTTT
TRBJ2-1,NA,TRBV5-6,NA,CASSLFDGRSYNEQFF,TGTGCCAGCAGCCTCTTTGATGGGCGCTCCTACAATGAGCAGTTCTTC
TRBJ2-3,TRBD2,TRBV11-2,NA,CASSIAGGPSTDTQYF,TGTGCCAGCAGTATTGCGGGGGGCCCCAGCACAGATACGCAGTATTTT
TRBJ2-2,NA,TRBV7-2,NA,CASSLVIGELFF,TGTGCCAGCAGCTTAGTCATCGGGGAGCTGTTTTTT
TRBJ1-1,NA,TRBV12-5,few,CASGEGWTEAFF,TGTGCTAGTGGTGAGGGGTGGACTGAAGCTTTCTTT
TRBJ2-1,TRBD1,TRBV25-1,NA,CASSPGQGPNNEQFF,TGTGCCAGCAGTCCCGGACAGGGGCCAAACAATGAGCAGTTCTTC
TRBJ2-5,TRBD2,TRBV7-7,NA,CASSLGLAVHETQYF,TGTGCCAGCAGCTTAGGACTAGCTGTTCACGAGACCCAGTACTTC
TRBJ2-1,NA,TRBV18,NA,CASSPLPVSYNEQFF,TGTGCCAGCTCACCCCTCCCTGTCTCCTACAATGAGCAGTTCTTC
TRBJ1-2,NA,TRBV4-3,few,CASSQSRGNYGYTF,TGCGCCAGCAGCCAAAGCCGGGGTAACTATGGCTACACCTTC
TRBJ2-1,TRBD2,TRBV12-5,NA,CASGGDSGGYNEQFF,TGTGCTAGTGGCGGAGATAGCGGGGGATACAATGAGCAGTTCTTC
TRBJ2-1,NA,TRBV10-3,NA,CAISGKSSYNEQFF,TGTGCCATCAGTGGTAAGTCATCCTACAATGAGCAGTTCTTC
TRBJ1-5,NA,TRBV12-5,few,CASARTVNQPQHF,TGTGCTAGTGCTCGGACAGTTAATCAGCCCCAGCATTTT
TRBJ2-1,TRBD2,TRBV2,NA,CASPTRGAGEQFF,TGTGCCAGCCCGACGCGGGGGGCAGGTGAGCAGTTCTTC
TRBJ2-3,TRBD2,TRBV7-2,NA,CASSPRRESTDTQYF,TGTGCCAGCAGCCCGAGGCGGGAGAGCACAGATACGCAGTATTTT
TRBJ1-2,TRBD1,TRBV6-5,NA,CASRERDRGYGYTF,TGTGCCAGCAGAGAAAGGGACAGGGGATATGGCTACACCTTC
TRBJ2-6,NA,TRBV4-3,NA,CASSQLPSGANVLTF,TGCGCCAGCAGCCAACTCCCCTCTGGGGCCAACGTCCTGACTTTC
TRBJ2-7,TRBD1,TRBV19,few,CASSIGQGASYEQYF,TGTGCCAGTAGTATAGGACAGGGGGCCTCCTACGAGCAGTACTTC
TRBJ2-7,TRBD2,TRBV19,few,CASSIGAGAFYEQYF,TGTGCCAGTAGTATAGGAGCGGGGGCGTTCTACGAGCAGTACTTC
TRBJ1-2,NA,TRBV7-9,NA,CASGRPAYIHYGYTF,TGTGCCAGCGGCAGGCCGGCCTACATTCACTATGGCTACACCTTC
TRBJ2-2,NA,TRBV5-1,NA,CASSPYTGELFF,TGCGCCAGCAGCCCCTACACCGGGGAGCTGTTTTTT
TRBJ1-6,NA,TRBV19,NA,CASSIGVFNSPLHF,TGTGCCAGTAGTATCGGGGTTTTTAATTCACCCCTCCACTTT
TRBJ2-2,NA,TRBV9,NA,CASSVGTSLVTGELFF,TGTGCCAGCAGCGTAGGGACCTCGCTGGTCACCGGGGAGCTGTTTTTT
TRBJ1-4,NA,TRBV7-9,NA,CASSLLSGVEKLFF,TGTGCCAGCAGCTTATTATCCGGGGTTGAAAAACTGTTTTTT
TRBJ2-3,TRBD1,TRBV18,NA,CASSPGTASTDTQYF,TGTGCCAGCTCACCGGGGACAGCTAGCACAGATACGCAGTATTTT
TRBJ2-3,NA,TRBV11-2,NA,CASSLRGGTSTDTQYF,TGTGCCAGCAGCCTTCGGGGAGGAACTAGCACAGATACGCAGTATTTT
TRBJ1-2,TRBD1,TRBV27,NA,CASSLLGTGGDYGYTF,TGTGCCAGCAGTTTATTAGGGACAGGGGGGGACTATGGCTACACCTTC
TRBJ2-1,TRBD2,TRBV11-2,NA,CASSLDPGLGDEQFF,TGTGCCAGCAGCTTAGATCCGGGACTAGGCGATGAGCAGTTCTTC
TRBJ1-1,NA,TRBV11-2,NA,CASSLELAEAFF,TGTGCCAGCAGCCTCGAGTTGGCTGAAGCTTTCTTT
TRBJ2-5,TRBD2,TRBV2,NA,CASSEISLGGETQYF,TGTGCCAGCAGTGAAATCTCTCTGGGGGGGGAGACCCAGTACTTC
TRBJ1-6,TRBD1,TRBV5-1,NA,CASSLGSGGNSPLHF,TGCGCCAGCAGCTTGGGGTCAGGGGGAAATTCACCCCTCCACTTT
TRBJ1-2,NA,TRBV5-4,NA,CASSSSNYGYTF,TGTGCCAGCAGCTCCTCTAACTATGGCTACACCTTC
TRBJ2-1,TRBD2,TRBV5-6,NA,CASSLAAGDEQFF,TGTGCCAGCAGCTTGGCAGCGGGGGATGAGCAGTTCTTC
TRBJ1-3,NA,TRBV5-4,once,CASSFGAKGGGNTIYF,TGTGCCAGCAGCTTTGGGGCAAAAGGAGGAGGAAACACCATATATTTT
TRBJ1-2,TRBD1,TRBV7-8,NA,CASSLDRDGYTF,TGTGCCAGCAGCTTGGACAGGGACGGCTACACCTTC
TRBJ2-7,NA,TRBV14,NA,CASSQDYEQYF,TGTGCCAGCAGCCAAGACTACGAGCAGTACTTC
TRBJ2-2,NA,TRBV30,NA,CAWKSSLARDTGELFF,TGTGCCTGGAAGTCGTCCCTAGCGAGAGACACCGGGGAGCTGTTTTTT
TRBJ2-3,TRBD2,TRBV7-9,NA,CASRTSGGSTDTQYF,TGTGCCAGTCGGACTAGCGGAGGATCCACAGATACGCAGTATTTT
TRBJ2-5,TRBD1,TRBV18,NA,CASSPGQVQETQYF,TGTGCCAGCTCACCGGGACAGGTTCAAGAGACCCAGTACTTC
TRBJ2-3,NA,TRBV7-8,NA,CASSQGGTDTQYF,TGTGCCAGCAGCCAGGGGGGAACAGATACGCAGTATTTT
TRBJ2-5,TRBD2,TRBV11-2,NA,CASSLRATSQETQYF,TGTGCCAGCAGCTTAAGGGCGACTAGCCAGGAGACCCAGTACTTC
TRBJ1-5,NA,TRBV2,NA,CASTGVSNQPQHF,TGTGCCAGCACAGGGGTTAGCAATCAGCCCCAGCATTTT
TRBJ1-2,TRBD1,TRBV19,NA,CASNDRGRYTF,TGTGCCAGTAACGACAGGGGTCGCTACACCTTC
TRBJ1-2,NA,TRBV10-3,few,CAISGYRAEDYGYTF,TGTGCCATCAGTGGTTACAGGGCTGAGGACTATGGCTACACCTTC
TRBJ2-3,NA,TRBV19,NA,CASSMVGLLRDTQYF,TGTGCCAGTAGTATGGTGGGGCTACTAAGGGATACGCAGTATTTT
TRBJ1-5,TRBD1,TRBV9,NA,CASSVQGEGQPQHF,TGTGCCAGCAGCGTTCAGGGGGAGGGACAGCCCCAGCATTTT
TRBJ2-2,NA,TRBV6-6,NA,CAISDVGTGELFF,TGTGCCATCAGTGATGTGGGCACCGGGGAGCTGTTTTTT
TRBJ2-7,NA,TRBV19,NA,CASKATAPSYEQYF,TGTGCCAGTAAGGCTACCGCCCCCTCCTACGAGCAGTACTTC
TRBJ1-2,NA,TRBV5-4,NA,CASSAVVGQYGYTF,TGTGCCAGCAGCGCCGTGGTGGGCCAATATGGCTACACCTTC
TRBJ2-7,NA,TRBV6-5,NA,CASSRGDLIYEQYF,TGTGCCAGCAGTCGCGGGGACCTAATCTACGAGCAGTACTTC
TRBJ1-1,NA,TRBV29-1,NA,CSVERHTNTEAFF,TGCAGCGTTGAACGACATACGAACACTGAAGCTTTCTTT
TRBJ1-2,NA,TRBV13,NA,CASSFRGANYGYTF,TGTGCCAGCAGCTTCAGGGGAGCTAACTATGGCTACACCTTC
TRBJ2-7,NA,TRBV19,once,CASSMGANREQYF,TGTGCCAGTAGTATGGGGGCGAACCGCGAGCAGTACTTC